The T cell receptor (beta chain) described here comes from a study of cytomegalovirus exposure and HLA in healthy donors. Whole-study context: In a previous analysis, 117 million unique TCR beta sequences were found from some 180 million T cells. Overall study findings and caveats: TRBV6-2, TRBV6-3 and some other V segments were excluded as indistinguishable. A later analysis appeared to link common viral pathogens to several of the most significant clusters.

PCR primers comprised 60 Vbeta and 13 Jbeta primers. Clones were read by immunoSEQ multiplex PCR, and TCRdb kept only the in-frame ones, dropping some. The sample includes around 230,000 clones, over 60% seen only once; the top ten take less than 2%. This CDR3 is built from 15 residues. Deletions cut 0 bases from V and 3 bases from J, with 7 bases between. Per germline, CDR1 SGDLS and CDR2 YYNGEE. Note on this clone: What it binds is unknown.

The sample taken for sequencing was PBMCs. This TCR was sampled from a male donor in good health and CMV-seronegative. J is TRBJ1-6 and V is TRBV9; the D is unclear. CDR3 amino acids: CASSVAEGYNSPLHF. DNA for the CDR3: TGTGCCAGCAGCGTAGCGGAGGGCTATAATTCACCCCTCCACTTT.